This T cell receptor (beta chain) was captured by sequencing in a study of cytomegalovirus exposure and HLA in healthy donors. Germline CDR1 and CDR2: SNHLY and FYNNEI. The V end lost 7 bases, the J end lost 0 bases, and 16 bases lay between the germline ends. The CDR3 length is 16 residues. About this clone: Its matching antigen is unknown.

Study-wide results and caveats: Analyzed later, most CMV-associated TCR beta chains appeared HLA-restricted. No immune exposure information besides CMV serostatus was available.

Use of 60 Vbeta and 13 Jbeta primers characterized the PCR. TCRdb keeps only in-frame clones here, not all; method: immunoSEQ multiplex PCR. Among roughly 120,000 clones listed, about four fifths were seen once. Sequencing input: PBMCs. This sequence joins TRBV2 and TRBJ1-5, with D maybe TRBD1 (5 bases). This TCR was sampled from a woman in her forties in good health and CMV-seronegative. DNA of the CDR3: TGTGCCAGCAAAGACGAGGAGGGGTATAGCAATCAGCCCCAGCATTTT. It codes for CASKDEEGYSNQPQHF.